The 6 T cell receptor beta chains in this list originate from one sample, sequenced in a study of CD8 T cells in ankylosing spondylitis. Study outcomes and limitations: Ankylosing spondylitis blood appeared to carry a characteristic TCR beta motif of seven to nine highly homologous variants.

One entry per CDR3 protein results from TCRdb running MiXCR on the 5' RACE reads. The table records about 400,000 distinct CDR3 sequences, approximately 20% of them present only once. Antigens of these TCRs are unknown. Specimen: blood, either unsorted or a sorted T cell fraction (not recorded which). Receptors originate from a male donor with ankylosing spondylitis.

At least ten counts were recorded for this clonotype. The rearrangement joins TRBV29-1 to TRBJ1-1, with 8 bases fitting TRBD1. Germline V lookup: CDR1 SQVTM, CDR2 ANQGSEA. V was pared by 6 bases and J by 3 bases, with 3 bases of the junction left unmatched. This CDR3 spans 12 amino acids. The CDR3 protein is CSVGTGDTEAFF. CDR3 in DNA: TGCAGCGTCGGGACAGGTGACACTGAAGCTTTCTTT.

The chain carries TRBV11-1 and TRBJ1-6; 7 bases are a match to TRBD1. CDR1 and CDR2 (germline): SGHAT, FQDESV (reference sequence). Trimming removed 5 bases from V and 10 bases from J; junction bases left unmatched: 11. The CDR3 consists of 15 residues. The chain's CDR3 is CASSLRQGLSSPLHF. As DNA, the CDR3 is TGTGCCAGCAGCCTTCGACAGGGTCTCAGCTCACCCCTCCACTTT.

This clonotype has more than one count but fewer than ten. This chain links TRBV7-9 with TRBJ2-1; maybe TRBD2 (5 bases). Trimming took 6 bases from V and 0 from J, leaving 15 bases between them. Germline CDR1 reads SEHNR; CDR2 reads FQNEAQ (reference sequence). The CDR3 contains 16 residues. The CDR3 here is CASSLHQRYSYNEQFF. The CDR3 nucleotides read TGTGCCAGCAGTTTACATCAGCGGTACTCCTACAATGAGCAGTTCTTC.

The CDR3 here is CASGARGHPGNEQFF. The CDR3 coding sequence is TGCGCCAGCGGCGCCCGGGGACACCCTGGCAATGAGCAGTTCTTC. This rearrangement joins TRBV5-1 to TRBJ2-1, with TRBD1 as a possible D gene (6 bases). In germline, CDR1 is SGHRS, CDR2 YFSETQ. V dropped 7 bases and J dropped 6 bases, with 20 bases sitting between them. The CDR3 extends over 15 amino acids. The whole variable domain, remainder taken from reference TRBV5-1 and TRBJ2-1, is KAGVTQTPRYLIKTRGQQVTLSCSPISGHRSVSWYQQTPGQGLQFLFEYFSETQRNKGNFPGRFSGRQFSNSRSEMNVSTLELGDSALYLCASGARGHPGNEQFFGPGTRLTVL.

This clonotype has just a few counts. The chain carries TRBV7-8 and TRBJ2-3; 7 positions agree with TRBD1. The trim removed 5 bases at V and 1 base at J, leaving 9 bases unmatched. The CDR3 is 16 residues long. Germline V gives CDR1 SGHVS, CDR2 FQNEAQ. In DNA form, the CDR3 reads TGTGCCAGCAGCCCAGCCGGTGACAGGGGCACAGATACGCAGTATTTT. Translation: CASSPAGDRGTDTQYF.

This clonotype was found a few times. The rearrangement uses TRBV11-1 and TRBJ2-3; 12 nucleotides match TRBD2. V was pared by 1 base and J by 0 bases, with 5 bases of the junction left unmatched. Germline assignment: CDR1 SGHAT and CDR2 FQDESV (reference sequence). The CDR3 is 18 residues long. CDR3 amino acids: CASSLGGGTSGSTDTQYF. Here the CDR3 DNA reads TGTGCCAGCAGCTTAGGAGGCGGGACTAGCGGGAGCACAGATACGCAGTATTTT. The full variable domain, completed using reference TRBV11-1 and TRBJ2-3, is EAEVAQSPRYKITEKSQAVAFWCDPISGHATLYWYRQILGQGPELLVQFQDESVVDDSQLPKDRFSAERLKGVDSTLKIQPAELGDSAMYLCASSLGGGTSGSTDTQYFGPGTRLTVL.